This section outlines one TCR beta chain sequence together with its context. What it binds is not known. This entry comes from a study of T-cell memory formation after mild COVID-19. Overall study context: TCR clusters were mostly confined to one donor each.

TCRdb ran MiXCR on the 5' RACE reads and lists one entry per CDR3 protein. The table records fewer than 250,000 distinct CDR3 sequences, about 27% of them present only once. The V gene's germline CDR1 is SGHRS and CDR2 YFSETQ. This CDR3 has 14 amino acids. The ends lost 3 bases at V and 5 bases at J; junction bases unmatched: 6. Study findings and constraints: A subset of responding clones appeared in pre-infection memory, suggesting cross-reactive memory joined. Clones contracting over day 15 to 85 were CD4/CD8 balanced, with later expanders leaning CD4+.

This TCR was recovered from an adult woman who had mild COVID-19 (a few samples of this study predate the infection). Cell type and time point are not known. The chain joins TRBV5-1 to TRBJ2-7; 9 bases are a match to TRBD1. Sequencing was carried out using PBMCs or a T cell subset sorted from them (not recorded which). The CDR3 loop reads CASSSGTGSHEQYF. The CDR3 DNA sequence: TGCGCCAGCAGCTCCGGGACAGGGTCCCACGAGCAGTACTTC.